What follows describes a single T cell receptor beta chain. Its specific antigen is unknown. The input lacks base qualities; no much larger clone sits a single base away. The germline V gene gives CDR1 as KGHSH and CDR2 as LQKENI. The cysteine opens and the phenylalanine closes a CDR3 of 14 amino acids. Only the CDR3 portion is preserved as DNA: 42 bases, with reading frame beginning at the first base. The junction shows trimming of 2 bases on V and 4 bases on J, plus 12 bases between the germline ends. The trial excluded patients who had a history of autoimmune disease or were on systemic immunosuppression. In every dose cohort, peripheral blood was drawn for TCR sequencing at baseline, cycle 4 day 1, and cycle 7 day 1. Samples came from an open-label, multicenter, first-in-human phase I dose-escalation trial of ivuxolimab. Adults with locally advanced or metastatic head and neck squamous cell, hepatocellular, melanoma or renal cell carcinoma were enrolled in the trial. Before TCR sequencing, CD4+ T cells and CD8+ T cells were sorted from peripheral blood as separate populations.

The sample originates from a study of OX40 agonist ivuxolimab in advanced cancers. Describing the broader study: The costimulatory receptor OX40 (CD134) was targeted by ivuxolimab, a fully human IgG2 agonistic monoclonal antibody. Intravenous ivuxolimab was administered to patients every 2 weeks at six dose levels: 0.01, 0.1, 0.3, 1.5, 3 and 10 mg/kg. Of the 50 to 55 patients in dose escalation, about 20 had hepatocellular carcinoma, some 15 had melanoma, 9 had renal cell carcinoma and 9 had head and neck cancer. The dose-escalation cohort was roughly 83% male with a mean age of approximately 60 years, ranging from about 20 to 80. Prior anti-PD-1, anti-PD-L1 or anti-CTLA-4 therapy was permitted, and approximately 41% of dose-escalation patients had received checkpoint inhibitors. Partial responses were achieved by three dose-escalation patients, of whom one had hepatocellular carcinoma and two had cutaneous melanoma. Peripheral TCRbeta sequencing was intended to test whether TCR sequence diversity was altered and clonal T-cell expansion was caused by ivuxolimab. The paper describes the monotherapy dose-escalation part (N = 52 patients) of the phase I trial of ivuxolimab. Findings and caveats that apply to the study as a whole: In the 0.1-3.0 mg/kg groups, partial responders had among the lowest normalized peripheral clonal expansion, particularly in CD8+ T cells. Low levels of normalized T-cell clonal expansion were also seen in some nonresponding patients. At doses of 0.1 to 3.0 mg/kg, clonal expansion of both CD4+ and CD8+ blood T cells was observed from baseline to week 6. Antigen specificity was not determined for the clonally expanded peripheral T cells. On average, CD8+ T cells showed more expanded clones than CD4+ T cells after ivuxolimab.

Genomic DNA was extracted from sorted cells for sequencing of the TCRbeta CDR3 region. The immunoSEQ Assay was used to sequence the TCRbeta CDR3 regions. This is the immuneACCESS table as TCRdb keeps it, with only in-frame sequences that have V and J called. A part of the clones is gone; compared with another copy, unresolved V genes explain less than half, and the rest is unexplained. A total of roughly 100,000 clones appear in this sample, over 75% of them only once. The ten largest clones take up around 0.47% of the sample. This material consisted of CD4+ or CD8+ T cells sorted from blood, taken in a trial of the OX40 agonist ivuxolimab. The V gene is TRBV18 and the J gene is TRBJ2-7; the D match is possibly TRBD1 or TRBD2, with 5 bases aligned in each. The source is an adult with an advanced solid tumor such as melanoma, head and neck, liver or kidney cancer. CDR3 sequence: CASSPGTDLYEQYF. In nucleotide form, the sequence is TGTGCCAGCTCACCAGGGACGGACCTTTACGAGCAGTACTTC.